This T cell receptor beta chain appears in the sequencing data of a study of metastatic and nonmetastatic thyroid tumors. Study-wide background: Comparison of repertoires was carried out across blood and tumor or nodule tissue from malignant and benign thyroid patients.

Treatment of any kind had been given to no patient before thyroid surgery. Comments on this clone: Its antigen remains unidentified.

Broader study findings: Benign nodules reportedly had significantly lower TCR beta diversity than malignant thyroid tumors in blood and tumor.

Methods used by the authors: Differences in CDR3 between clinicopathological groups were drawn on to build a classifier intended to discriminate distant-metastatic papillary thyroid cancer patients. TCRdb used MiXCR to call clones anew from the PCR reads. These V and J calls originate from TCRdb's pipeline instead of the authors' own analysis. The table lists more than 10,000 clones, 10% to 15% of them singletons, with around 13% in the top ten. The material sequenced was blood. The receptor was isolated from a female donor with papillary thyroid cancer or a benign thyroid nodule (not recorded which). Some clones in this sample may be carry-over from other donors' samples.

This CDR3 reads CASSLVCPASGFYSYEQYF. Written as DNA, the CDR3 is TGTGCCAGCAGCTTAGTTTGCCCAGCTAGCGGGTTTTACTCCTACGAGCAGTACTTC. The chain joins TRBV11-1 to TRBJ2-7, with 8 bases lining up with TRBD2. The J segment lost 0 bases and the V segment lost 1 base, leaving 14 bases of the junction unmatched. The CDR3 has 19 amino acids. Germline V gene data show CDR1 as SGHAT and CDR2 as FQDESV (reference sequence).